This entry features one T cell receptor beta chain sequence. The data are from a study of blood T cell repertoires in COVID-19. About the study: Collection of acute and convalescent COVID-19 samples took place in the United States, Italy and Spain. PBMCs, B-cell-depleted T cells, or T cells provided the cDNA or gDNA that made up the material.

This CDR3 spans 15 amino acids. V was pared by 0 bases and J by 4 bases, with 13 bases between. Germline V gene lookup returns CDR1 SGHNT and CDR2 YYREEE (reference sequence). Authors' processing steps: Counts of nucleated cells, estimated from reference gene primer amplification, were obtained. The table came from immunoSEQ multiplex PCR; TCRdb's copy has only in-frame clones and leaves some out. V, J and clone size derive from that table, while D and trimming were established from the DNA sequence. The data contain roughly 260,000 clones, more than 75% of them singletons. The origin of this receptor is a man aged 40-55 years who had recovered from COVID-19. The sequenced material came from peripheral blood. This chain links TRBV5-4 with TRBJ2-5; possibly TRBD1 for D (6 bases). The CDR3 loop reads CASSLVLAGVETQYF. The CDR3 DNA reads TGTGCCAGCAGCTTGGTGTTGGCAGGGGTAGAGACCCAGTACTTC.